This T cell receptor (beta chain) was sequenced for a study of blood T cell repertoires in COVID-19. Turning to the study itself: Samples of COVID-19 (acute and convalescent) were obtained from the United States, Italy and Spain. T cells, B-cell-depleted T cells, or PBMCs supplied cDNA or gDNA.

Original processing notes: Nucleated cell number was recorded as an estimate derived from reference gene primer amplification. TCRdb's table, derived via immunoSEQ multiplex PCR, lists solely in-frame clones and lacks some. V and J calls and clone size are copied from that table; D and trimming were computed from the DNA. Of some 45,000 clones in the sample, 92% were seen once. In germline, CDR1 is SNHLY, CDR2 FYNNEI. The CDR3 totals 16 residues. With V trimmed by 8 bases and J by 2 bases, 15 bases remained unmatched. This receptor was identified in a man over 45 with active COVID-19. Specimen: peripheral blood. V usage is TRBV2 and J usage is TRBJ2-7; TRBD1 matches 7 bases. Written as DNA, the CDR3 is TGTGCCAGCGGTAGATACGGGACAGCGAAACCCTACGAGCAGTACTTC. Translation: CASGRYGTAKPYEQYF.